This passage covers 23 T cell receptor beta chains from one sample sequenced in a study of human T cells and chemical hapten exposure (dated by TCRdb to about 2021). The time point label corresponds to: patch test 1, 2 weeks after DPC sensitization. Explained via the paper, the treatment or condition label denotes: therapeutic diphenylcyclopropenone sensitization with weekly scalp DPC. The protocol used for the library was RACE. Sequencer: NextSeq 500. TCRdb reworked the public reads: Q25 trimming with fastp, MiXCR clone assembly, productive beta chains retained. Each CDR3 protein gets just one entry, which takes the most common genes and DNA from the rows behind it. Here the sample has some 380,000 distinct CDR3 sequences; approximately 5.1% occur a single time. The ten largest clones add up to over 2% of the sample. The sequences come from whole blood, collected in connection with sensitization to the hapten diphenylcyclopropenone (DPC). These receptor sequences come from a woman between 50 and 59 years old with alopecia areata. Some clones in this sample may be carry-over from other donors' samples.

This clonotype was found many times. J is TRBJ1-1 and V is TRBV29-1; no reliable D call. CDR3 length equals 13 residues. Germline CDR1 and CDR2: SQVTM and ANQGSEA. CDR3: CILPPREGTEAFF. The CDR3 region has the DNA TGCATCCTCCCCCCCCGGGAAGGCACTGAAGCTTTCTTT.

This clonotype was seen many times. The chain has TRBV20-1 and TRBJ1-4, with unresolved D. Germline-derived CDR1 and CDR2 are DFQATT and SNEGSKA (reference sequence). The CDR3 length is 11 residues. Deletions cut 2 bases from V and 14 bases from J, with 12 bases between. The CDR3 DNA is TGCAGTGCTAGACTTGACACGGCCCTGTTTTTT. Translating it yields CSARLDTALFF.

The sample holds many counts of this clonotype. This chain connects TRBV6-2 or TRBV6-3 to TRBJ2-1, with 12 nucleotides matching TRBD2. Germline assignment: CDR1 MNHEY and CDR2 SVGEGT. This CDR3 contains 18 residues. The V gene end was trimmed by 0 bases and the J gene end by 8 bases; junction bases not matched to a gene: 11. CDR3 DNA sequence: TGTGCCAGCAGTTACTCCCTAATGGCTAGCGGGAGGGTCGATGAGCAGTTCTTC. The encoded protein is CASSYSLMASGRVDEQFF.

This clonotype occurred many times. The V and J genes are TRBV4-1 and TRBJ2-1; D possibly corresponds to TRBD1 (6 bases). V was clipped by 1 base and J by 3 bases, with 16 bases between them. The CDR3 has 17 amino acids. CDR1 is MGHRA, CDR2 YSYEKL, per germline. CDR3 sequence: CASSQVQGTFLYNEQFF. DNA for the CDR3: TGCGCCAGCAGCCAAGTCCAGGGGACCTTCCTCTACAATGAGCAGTTCTTC.

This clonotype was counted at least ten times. The CDR3 nucleotides read TGCGCCAGCAGCTTGGAAAGGGGCACTGAAGCTTTCTTT. Translating it yields CASSLERGTEAFF. V and J are TRBV5-1 and TRBJ1-1; possibly TRBD1 for D (5 bases). CDR3 length: 13 amino acids. The V end was cut by 0 bases, the J end by 4 bases, with 7 bases between. The V gene's germline CDR1 is SGHRS and CDR2 YFSETQ.

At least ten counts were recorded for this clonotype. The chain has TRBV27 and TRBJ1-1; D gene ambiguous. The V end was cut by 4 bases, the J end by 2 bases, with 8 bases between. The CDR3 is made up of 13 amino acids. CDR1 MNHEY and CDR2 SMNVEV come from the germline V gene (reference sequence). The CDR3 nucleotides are TGTGCCAGCAGTTCCATCTTAAACACTGAAGCTTTCTTT. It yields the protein CASSSILNTEAFF.

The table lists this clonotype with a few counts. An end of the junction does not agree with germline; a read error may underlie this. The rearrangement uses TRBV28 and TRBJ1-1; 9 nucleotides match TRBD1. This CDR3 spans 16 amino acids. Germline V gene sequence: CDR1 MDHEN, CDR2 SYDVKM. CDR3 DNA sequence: TGTGCCAGCGGTTTGATACAGGGGGCTGGGGGCACTGAAGCTTTCTTT. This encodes CASGLIQGAGGTEAFF.

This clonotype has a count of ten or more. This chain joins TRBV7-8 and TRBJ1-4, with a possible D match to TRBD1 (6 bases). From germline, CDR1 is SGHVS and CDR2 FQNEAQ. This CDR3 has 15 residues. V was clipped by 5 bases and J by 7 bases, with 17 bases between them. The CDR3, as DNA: TGTGCCAGCAGCCCTGAGTACAGGGTCGGTGAAAAACTGTTTTTT. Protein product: CASSPEYRVGEKLFF.

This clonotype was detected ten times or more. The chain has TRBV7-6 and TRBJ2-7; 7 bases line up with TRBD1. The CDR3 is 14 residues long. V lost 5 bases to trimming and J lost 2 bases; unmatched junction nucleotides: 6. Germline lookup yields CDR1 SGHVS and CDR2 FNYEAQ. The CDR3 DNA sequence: TGTGCCAGCAGCCCGTCCGGGACAGCCTACGAGCAGTACTTC. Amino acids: CASSPSGTAYEQYF.

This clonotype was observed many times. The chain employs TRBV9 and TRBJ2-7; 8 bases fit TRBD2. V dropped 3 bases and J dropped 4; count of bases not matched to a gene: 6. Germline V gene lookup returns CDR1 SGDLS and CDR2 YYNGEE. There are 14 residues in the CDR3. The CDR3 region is CASSASTSEYEQYF. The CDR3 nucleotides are TGTGCCAGCAGCGCCTCGACTAGCGAGTACGAGCAGTACTTC. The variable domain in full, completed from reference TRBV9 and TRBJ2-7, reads DSGVTQTPKHLITATGQRVTLRCSPRSGDLSVYWYQQSLDQGLQFLIQYYNGEERAKGNILERFSAQQFPDLHSELNLSSLELGDSALYFCASSASTSEYEQYFGPGTRLTVT.

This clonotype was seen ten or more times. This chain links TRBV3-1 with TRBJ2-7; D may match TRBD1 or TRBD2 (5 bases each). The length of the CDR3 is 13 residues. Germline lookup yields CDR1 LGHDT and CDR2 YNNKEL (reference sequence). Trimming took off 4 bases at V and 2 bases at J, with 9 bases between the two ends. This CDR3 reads CASSRRGAYEQYF. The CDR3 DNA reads TGTGCCAGCAGCCGAAGGGGAGCCTACGAGCAGTACTTC.

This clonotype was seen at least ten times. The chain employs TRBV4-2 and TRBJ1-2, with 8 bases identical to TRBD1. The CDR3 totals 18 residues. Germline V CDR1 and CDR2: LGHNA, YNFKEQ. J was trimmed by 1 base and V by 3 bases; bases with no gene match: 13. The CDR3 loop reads CASSQVAGGRANNYGYTF. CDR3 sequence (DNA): TGTGCCAGCAGCCAGGTTGCAGGGGGCAGGGCTAATAACTATGGCTACACCTTC.

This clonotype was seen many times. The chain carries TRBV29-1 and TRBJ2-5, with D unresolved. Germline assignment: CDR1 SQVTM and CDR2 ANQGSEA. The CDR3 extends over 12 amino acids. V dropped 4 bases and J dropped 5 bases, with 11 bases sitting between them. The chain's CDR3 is CSVVQVGETQYF. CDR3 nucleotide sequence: TGCAGCGTTGTTCAGGTCGGGGAGACCCAGTACTTC.

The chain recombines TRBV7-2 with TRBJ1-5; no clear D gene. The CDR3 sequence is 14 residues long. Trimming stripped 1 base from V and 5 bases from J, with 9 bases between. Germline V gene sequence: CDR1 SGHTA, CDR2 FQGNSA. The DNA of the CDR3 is TGTGCCAGCAGCTTAGACAGTTCAGATCAGCCCCAGCATTTT. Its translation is CASSLDSSDQPQHF.

The CDR3 sequence: CASSPLAVQYSYEQYF. The CDR3 DNA is TGTGCCAGCAGCCCTCTAGCGGTCCAATACTCCTACGAGCAGTACTTC. V and J are TRBV7-2 and TRBJ2-7; 7 bases agree with TRBD2. The trim removed 5 bases at V and 0 bases at J, leaving 10 bases unmatched. This CDR3 is built from 16 residues. The V gene's germline CDR1 is SGHTA and CDR2 FQGNSA.

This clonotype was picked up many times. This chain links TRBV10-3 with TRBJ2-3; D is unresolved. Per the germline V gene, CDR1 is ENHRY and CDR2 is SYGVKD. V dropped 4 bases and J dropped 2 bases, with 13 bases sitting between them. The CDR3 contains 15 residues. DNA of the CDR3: TGTGCCATCAGTGCGTCCAGATCAATCACAGATACGCAGTATTTT. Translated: CAISASRSITDTQYF.

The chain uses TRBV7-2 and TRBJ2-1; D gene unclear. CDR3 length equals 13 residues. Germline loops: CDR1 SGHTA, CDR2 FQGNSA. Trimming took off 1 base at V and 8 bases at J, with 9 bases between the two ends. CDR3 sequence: CASSLVSVYEQFF. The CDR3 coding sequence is TGTGCCAGCAGCTTAGTTTCGGTTTATGAGCAGTTCTTC.

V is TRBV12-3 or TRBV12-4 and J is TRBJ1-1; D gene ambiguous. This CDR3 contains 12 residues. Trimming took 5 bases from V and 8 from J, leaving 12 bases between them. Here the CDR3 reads CASSLPPGEAFF. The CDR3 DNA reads TGTGCCAGCAGTCTGCCCCCGGGGGAAGCTTTCTTT.

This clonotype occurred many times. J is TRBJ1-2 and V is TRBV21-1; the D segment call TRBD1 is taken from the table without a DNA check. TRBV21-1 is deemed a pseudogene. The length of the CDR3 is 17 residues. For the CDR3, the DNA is TGTGCCAGCACCTCCCCCCCGGACAGGGTAGTAGGGAGTGGCTACACCTTC. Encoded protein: CASTSPPDRVVGSGYTF.

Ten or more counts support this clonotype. The CDR3 loop is CASSPMGQQETQYF. Written as DNA, the CDR3 is TGTGCCAGCTCACCAATGGGACAGCAAGAGACCCAGTACTTC. The V gene is TRBV18, the J gene TRBJ2-5; 7 bases fit TRBD1. V was pared by 2 bases and J by 2 bases, with 2 bases of the junction left unmatched. The germline gives CDR1 KGHSH, CDR2 LQKENI. This CDR3 has 14 residues.

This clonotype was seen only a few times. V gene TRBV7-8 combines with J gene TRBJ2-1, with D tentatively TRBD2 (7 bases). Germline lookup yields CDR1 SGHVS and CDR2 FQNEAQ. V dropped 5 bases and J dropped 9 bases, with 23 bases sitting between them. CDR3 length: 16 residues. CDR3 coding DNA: TGTGCCAGCAGCCCAGAGGGGGGGGGCTGGGCCGGTGAGCAGTTCTTC. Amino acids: CASSPEGGGWAGEQFF.

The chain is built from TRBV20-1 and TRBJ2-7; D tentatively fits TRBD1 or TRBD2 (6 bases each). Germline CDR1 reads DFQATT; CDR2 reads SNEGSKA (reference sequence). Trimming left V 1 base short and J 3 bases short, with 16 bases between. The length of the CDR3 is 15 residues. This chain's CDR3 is CSARGLAEGHYEQYF. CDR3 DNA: TGCAGTGCTAGAGGACTCGCGGAGGGACACTACGAGCAGTACTTC.

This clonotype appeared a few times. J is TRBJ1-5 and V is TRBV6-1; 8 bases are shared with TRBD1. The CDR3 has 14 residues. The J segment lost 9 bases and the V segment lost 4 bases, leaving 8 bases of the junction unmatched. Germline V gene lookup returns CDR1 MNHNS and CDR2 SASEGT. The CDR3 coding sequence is TGTGCCAGCAGTGGGACAGGGTATCCAACGCCCCAGCATTTT. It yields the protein CASSGTGYPTPQHF.